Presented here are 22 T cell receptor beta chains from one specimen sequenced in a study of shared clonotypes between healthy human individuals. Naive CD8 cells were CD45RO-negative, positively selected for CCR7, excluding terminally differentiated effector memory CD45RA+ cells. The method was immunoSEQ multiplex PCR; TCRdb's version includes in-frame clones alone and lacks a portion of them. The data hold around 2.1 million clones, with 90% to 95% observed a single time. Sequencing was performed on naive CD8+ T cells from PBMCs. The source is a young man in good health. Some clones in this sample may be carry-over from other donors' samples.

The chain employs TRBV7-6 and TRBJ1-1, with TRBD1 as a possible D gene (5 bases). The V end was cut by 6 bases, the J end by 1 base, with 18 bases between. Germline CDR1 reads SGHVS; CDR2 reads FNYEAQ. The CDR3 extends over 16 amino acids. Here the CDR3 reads CASSFLAGRANTEAFF. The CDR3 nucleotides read TGTGCCAGCAGTTTCCTCGCCGGCAGGGCGAACACTGAAGCTTTCTTT.

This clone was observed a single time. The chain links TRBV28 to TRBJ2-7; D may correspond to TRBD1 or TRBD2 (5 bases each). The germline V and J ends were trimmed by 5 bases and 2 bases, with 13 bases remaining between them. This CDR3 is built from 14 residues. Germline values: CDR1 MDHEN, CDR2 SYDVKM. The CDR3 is CASSPLGEPYEQYF. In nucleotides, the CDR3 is TGTGCCAGCAGTCCATTGGGGGAACCCTACGAGCAGTACTTC. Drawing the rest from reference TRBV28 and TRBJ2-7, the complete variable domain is DVKVTQSSRYLVKRTGEKVFLECVQDMDHENMFWYRQDPGLGLRLIYFSYDVKMKEKGDIPEGYSVSREKKERFSLILESASTNQTSMYLCASSPLGEPYEQYFGPGTRLTVT.

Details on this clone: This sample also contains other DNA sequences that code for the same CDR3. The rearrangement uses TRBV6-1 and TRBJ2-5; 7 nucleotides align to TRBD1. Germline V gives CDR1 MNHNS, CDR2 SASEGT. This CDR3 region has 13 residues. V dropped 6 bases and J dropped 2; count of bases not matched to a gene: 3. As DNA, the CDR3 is TGTGCCAGCAGAACGGACAGGCAAGAGACCCAGTACTTC. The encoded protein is CASRTDRQETQYF.

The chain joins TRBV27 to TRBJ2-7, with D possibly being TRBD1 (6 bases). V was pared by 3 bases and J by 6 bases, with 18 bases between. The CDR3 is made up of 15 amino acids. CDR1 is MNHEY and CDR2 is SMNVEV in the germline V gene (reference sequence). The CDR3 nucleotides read TGTGCCAGCAGTTTCCGCGGGCGCGACAGGCCCGAGCAGTACTTC. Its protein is CASSFRGRDRPEQYF.

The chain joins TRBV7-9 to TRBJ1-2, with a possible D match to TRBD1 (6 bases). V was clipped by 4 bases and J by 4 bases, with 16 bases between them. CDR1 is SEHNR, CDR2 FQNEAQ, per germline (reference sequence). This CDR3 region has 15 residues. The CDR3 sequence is CASSSLGGHLYGYTF. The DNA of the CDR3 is TGTGCCAGCAGCTCCCTTGGGGGACACCTCTATGGCTACACCTTC.

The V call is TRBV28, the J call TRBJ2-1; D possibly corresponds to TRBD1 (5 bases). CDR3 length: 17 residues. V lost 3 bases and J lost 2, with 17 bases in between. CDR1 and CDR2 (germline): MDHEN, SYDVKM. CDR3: CASSLGPQVQPYNEQFF. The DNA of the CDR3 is TGTGCCAGCAGTTTGGGGCCACAGGTACAGCCCTACAATGAGCAGTTCTTC.

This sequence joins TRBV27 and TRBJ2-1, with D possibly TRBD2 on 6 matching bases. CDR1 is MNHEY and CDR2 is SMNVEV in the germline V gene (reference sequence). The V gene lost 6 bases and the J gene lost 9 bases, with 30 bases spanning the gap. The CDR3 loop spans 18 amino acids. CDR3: CASSLSLMSGRTYGEQFF. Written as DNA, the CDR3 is TGTGCCAGCAGCCTATCGTTGATGTCCGGGAGAACTTATGGTGAGCAGTTCTTC.

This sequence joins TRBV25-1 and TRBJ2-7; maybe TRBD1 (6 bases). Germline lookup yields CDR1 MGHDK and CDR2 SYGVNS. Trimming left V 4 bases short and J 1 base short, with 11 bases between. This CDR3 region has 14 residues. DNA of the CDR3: TGTGCCAGCAGTGTTGCAGGGGAGTCCTACGAGCAGTACTTC. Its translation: CASSVAGESYEQYF.

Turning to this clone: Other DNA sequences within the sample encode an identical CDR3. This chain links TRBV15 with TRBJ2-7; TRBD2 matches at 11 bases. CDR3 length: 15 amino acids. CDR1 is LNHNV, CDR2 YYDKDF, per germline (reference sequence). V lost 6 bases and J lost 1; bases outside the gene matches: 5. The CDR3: CATSTGTSGSYEQYF. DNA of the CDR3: TGTGCCACCAGTACGGGGACTAGCGGTTCCTACGAGCAGTACTTC.

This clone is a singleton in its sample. The CDR3 sequence: CAIRNPTAGSRMGDTQYF. DNA for the CDR3: TGTGCCATCAGGAACCCGACGGCGGGGAGTAGGATGGGAGATACGCAGTATTTT. V gene TRBV10-3 combines with J gene TRBJ2-3, with a tentative D call TRBD2 (6 bases). Looked up from germline, CDR1 is ENHRY and CDR2 is SYGVKD. CDR3 length: 18 residues. Deletions cut 6 bases from V and 5 bases from J, with 27 bases between.

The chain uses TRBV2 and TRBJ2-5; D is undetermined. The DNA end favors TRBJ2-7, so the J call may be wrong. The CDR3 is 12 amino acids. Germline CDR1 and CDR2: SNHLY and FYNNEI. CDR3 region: CASRGFTLEQYF. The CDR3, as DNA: TGTGCCAGCAGAGGTTTTACGCTCGAGCAGTACTTC.

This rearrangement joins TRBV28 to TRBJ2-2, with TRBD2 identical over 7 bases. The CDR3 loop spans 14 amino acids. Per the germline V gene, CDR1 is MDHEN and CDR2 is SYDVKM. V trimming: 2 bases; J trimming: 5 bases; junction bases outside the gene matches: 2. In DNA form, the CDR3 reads TGTGCCAGCAGTTTAGGGAGGGGAACCGGGGAGCTGTTTTTT. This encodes CASSLGRGTGELFF.

Here the CDR3 reads CASRHAGDFTDTQYF. In DNA form, the CDR3 reads TGTGCCAGCAGACACGCGGGAGACTTCACAGATACGCAGTATTTT. The chain carries TRBV27 and TRBJ2-3, with 7 bases that match TRBD2. After removal of 6 bases from V and 2 bases from J, the junction contained 8 bases not matched to a gene. CDR3 length equals 15 residues. From germline, CDR1 is MNHEY and CDR2 SMNVEV (reference sequence).

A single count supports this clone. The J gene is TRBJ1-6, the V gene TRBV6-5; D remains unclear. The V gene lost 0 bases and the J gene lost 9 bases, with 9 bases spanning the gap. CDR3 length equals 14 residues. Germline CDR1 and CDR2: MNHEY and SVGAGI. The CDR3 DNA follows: TGTGCCAGCAGTTACTCGTTCCCAGGTTCACCCCTCCACTTT. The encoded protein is CASSYSFPGSPLHF.

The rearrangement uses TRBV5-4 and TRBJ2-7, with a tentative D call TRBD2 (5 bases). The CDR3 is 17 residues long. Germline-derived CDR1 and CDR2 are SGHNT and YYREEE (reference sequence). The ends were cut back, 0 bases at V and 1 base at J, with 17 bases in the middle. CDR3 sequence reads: CASSLGPLEESSYEQYF. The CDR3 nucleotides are TGTGCCAGCAGCTTGGGCCCACTAGAGGAGAGTTCCTACGAGCAGTACTTC.

The CDR3 DNA reads TGTGCCAGCAGCGTTCCGAAGGGGGACAGTTACACCGGGGAGCTGTTTTTT. It encodes CASSVPKGDSYTGELFF. This chain links TRBV9 with TRBJ2-2; the match to TRBD1 covers 7 bases. This CDR3 comprises 17 residues. Trimming took 2 bases from V and 3 from J; bases not matched to a gene: 10. CDR1 is SGDLS and CDR2 is YYNGEE in the germline V gene.

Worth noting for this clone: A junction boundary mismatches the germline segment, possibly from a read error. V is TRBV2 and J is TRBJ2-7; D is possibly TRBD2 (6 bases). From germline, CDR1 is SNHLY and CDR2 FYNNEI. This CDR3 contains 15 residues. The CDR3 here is CASSEGSGVGYEQYF. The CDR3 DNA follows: TGTGCCAGCAGCGAAGGATCGGGGGTCGGGTACGAGCAGTACTTC.

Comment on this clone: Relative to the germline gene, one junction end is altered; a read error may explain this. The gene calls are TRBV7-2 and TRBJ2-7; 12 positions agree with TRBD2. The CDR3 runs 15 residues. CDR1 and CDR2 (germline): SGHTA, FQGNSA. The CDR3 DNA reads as TGTGCCAGCAGCTTAGCGCCTTGGACTAGCGGGGACCCGGGCTTC. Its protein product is CASSLAPWTSGDPGF.

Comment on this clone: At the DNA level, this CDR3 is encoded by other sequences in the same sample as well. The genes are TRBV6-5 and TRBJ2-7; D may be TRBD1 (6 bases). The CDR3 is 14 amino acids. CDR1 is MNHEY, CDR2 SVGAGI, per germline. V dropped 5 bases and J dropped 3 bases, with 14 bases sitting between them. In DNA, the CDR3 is TGTGCCAGCAGTCGACGCACAGGGAGCTACGAGCAGTACTTC. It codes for CASSRRTGSYEQYF.

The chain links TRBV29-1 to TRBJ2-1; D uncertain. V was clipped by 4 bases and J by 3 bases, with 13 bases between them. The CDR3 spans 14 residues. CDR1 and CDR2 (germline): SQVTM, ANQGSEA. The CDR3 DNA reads TGCAGCGTTGTGGTGCGCCTTATCTACAATGAGCAGTTCTTC. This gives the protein CSVVVRLIYNEQFF.

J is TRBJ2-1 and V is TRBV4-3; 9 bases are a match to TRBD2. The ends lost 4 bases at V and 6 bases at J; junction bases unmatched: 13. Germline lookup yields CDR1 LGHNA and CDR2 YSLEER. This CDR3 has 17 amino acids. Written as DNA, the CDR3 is TGCGCCAGCAGCCCTTCGTACGCGGGAGGGCCACGCAATGAGCAGTTCTTC. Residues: CASSPSYAGGPRNEQFF.

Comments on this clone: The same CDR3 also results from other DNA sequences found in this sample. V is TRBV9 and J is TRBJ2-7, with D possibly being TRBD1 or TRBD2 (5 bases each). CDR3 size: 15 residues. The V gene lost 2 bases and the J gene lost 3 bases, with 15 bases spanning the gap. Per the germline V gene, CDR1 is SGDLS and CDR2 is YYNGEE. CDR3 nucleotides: TGTGCCAGCAGCGTCGGTTTTTCGGGGCTCTACGAGCAGTACTTC. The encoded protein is CASSVGFSGLYEQYF.